This T cell receptor beta chain was recovered during a study of CD8 T cells in ankylosing spondylitis (dated by TCRdb to the late 2010s). With respect to the entire study: To find TCR variants linked to disease, the study profiled T cell receptor beta repertoires in ankylosing spondylitis patients and healthy donors. The whole study cohort included under 140 healthy donors and 25 ankylosing spondylitis patients. Peripheral blood samples were taken, and synovial fluid was additionally collected from ankylosing spondylitis patients.

On this clonotype: It has no known antigen specificity. There are no base qualities to consult, and no much larger clone falls within one base.

Summary of the overall study and its limitations: The disease-linked clones were reported to be significantly enriched in matched synovial fluid samples from ankylosing spondylitis patients. Some motif variants had previously been reported in the synovial fluid and blood of reactive arthritis patients, which suggests shared mechanisms of disease initiation. A CD8+ phenotype was shown by the disease-linked clones, which were found at relatively low frequencies in peripheral blood. Blood from ankylosing spondylitis patients appeared to be characterized by a TCR beta motif made up of about 8 highly homologous amino acid variants.

V trim: 0 bases; J trim: 3 bases; unmatched bases: 3. Via the germline V gene, CDR1 is LGHNA and CDR2 YSLEER. The CDR3 goes from the cysteine to the phenylalanine over 16 residues. Kept here is only the CDR3 DNA, which spans 48 bases and is read in frame from base 1. Reads for this sample came from an Illumina HiSeq 2500. TCR beta libraries were prepared by quantitative 5'-RACE with molecular barcodes. The paper's data handling went like this. A new computational method based on a probabilistic model of VDJ rearrangement was used to identify disease-linked TCR variants. TCRdb trimmed public reads at Q25 via fastp, called clones via MiXCR and kept in-frame beta chains. Entries that share a CDR3 protein sequence are merged under the most common genes and DNA. The V and J calls were not made by the authors but by TCRdb's processing. This sample lists 250,000 or so distinct CDR3 sequences; 15% to 20% were detected once. 25% to 40% of the sample lies in the top ten.

The chain joins TRBV4-3 to TRBJ2-1, and TRBD2 matches 9 of the central bases. Sample: blood, either unsorted or a sorted T cell fraction (not recorded which). This clonotype originated in a male donor with ankylosing spondylitis or in good health (not recorded which). The CDR3 sequence is CASSQDASGDYNEQFF. In nucleotides, the sequence is TGCGCCAGCAGCCAAGATGCTAGCGGGGACTACAATGAGCAGTTCTTC.